This is a list of T cell receptor beta chains from one sample in a study of human T cells and chemical hapten exposure. TCRdb passed the RACE reads through MiXCR, listing each CDR3 protein once. The sample lists approximately 49,000 distinct CDR3 sequences, less than 9.5% seen once, with around 4.5% in the top ten. The source was whole blood, collected in connection with sensitization to the hapten diphenylcyclopropenone (DPC). Receptors were obtained from a woman aged 50 to 60 with alopecia areata. Some clones in this sample may be carry-over from other donors' samples. Each CDR3 is given without its conserved first and last residue. Fields, in order: J gene, V gene, clone size, CDR3 protein. Clone size is not always given. Where it is, it says once, few, many or a class for expanded clones.

>TRBJ1-6|TRBV9|few
ASSVEGFWNSPLH
>TRBJ2-7|TRBV4-1|-
ASSQGRAGSYEQY
>TRBJ2-5|TRBV23-1|few
ASSQPVDEQETQY
>TRBJ2-3|TRBV20-1|-
SARKLDTDTQY
>TRBJ2-2|TRBV10-1|-
ASSVTPNTGELF
>TRBJ1-2|TRBV5-5|few
ASSLDFSSGIYGYT
>TRBJ2-3|TRBV6-5|few
ASSYKDRTDTQY
>TRBJ1-3|TRBV20-1|many
SAPPPETVSGNTIY
>TRBJ1-2|TRBV10-3|-
AMASKGYT
>TRBJ2-3|TRBV9|-
ASSVVAGFTDTQY
>TRBJ1-2|TRBV12-3/TRBV12-4|many
ASKQGSGRYGYT
>TRBJ2-5|TRBV7-2|many
ASSWVGGQETQY
>TRBJ2-1|TRBV24-1|many
ATSDTGTSSYNEQF
>TRBJ2-3|TRBV29-1|-
SVERTLGTDTQY
>TRBJ1-1|TRBV7-8|few
ASSPRTGGMNTEAF
>TRBJ1-2|TRBV29-1|many
SVDRDRKEGYT
>TRBJ2-1|TRBV12-3/TRBV12-4|few
AVNRDYSYNEQF
>TRBJ2-1|TRBV6-2/TRBV6-3|many
ASSSGSYNEQF
>TRBJ2-5|TRBV28|many
ASSTSGKSRMHQETQY
>TRBJ2-7|TRBV6-6|many
ASSYIRGGHEQY
>TRBJ1-1|TRBV20-1|many
SARMVNRNTEAF
>TRBJ2-7|TRBV12-3/TRBV12-4|few
ASRPGTSGLPYEQY
>TRBJ1-2|TRBV6-2/TRBV6-3|many
ASGGFPLYGYT
>TRBJ2-3|TRBV4-3|many
ASSQIQSDTQY
>TRBJ2-1|TRBV29-1|many
SARDRGTYNEQF
>TRBJ2-1|TRBV7-9|many
ASITSGSWYDEQF
>TRBJ2-7|TRBV13|many
ASSSRLGEQY
>TRBJ1-1|TRBV4-2|few
AGARDANTEAF
>TRBJ2-2|TRBV3-1|many
ASSQAQKGWGHTGELF